The source of this T cell receptor (beta chain) is a study of blood T cell repertoires in COVID-19. At the level of the study: Donors in the United States, Italy and Spain gave samples during acute or convalescent COVID-19. Nucleic acid was either cDNA or gDNA, and it came from T cells, B-cell-depleted T cells, or PBMCs.

Profiling relied on immunoSEQ multiplex PCR, and the TCRdb table lists in-frame clones only, not all of them. The sample consists of about 60,000 clones, roughly 84% of them appearing once. CDR3 length equals 10 residues. Germline CDR1 DFQATT, CDR2 SNEGSKA (reference sequence). V was shortened by 2 bases and J by 14 bases, with 7 bases between the two germline ends. Enrolled during active infection, Seattle patients were then followed longitudinally. This clonotype originated in a man between 60 and 70 years old with COVID-19, enrolled during active disease. The rearrangement uses TRBV20-1 and TRBJ1-6, with D uncertain. The sequencing input was peripheral blood. The CDR3 spells CSARSQSLHF. DNA of the CDR3: TGCAGTGCTAGAAGTCAGTCCCTCCACTTT.